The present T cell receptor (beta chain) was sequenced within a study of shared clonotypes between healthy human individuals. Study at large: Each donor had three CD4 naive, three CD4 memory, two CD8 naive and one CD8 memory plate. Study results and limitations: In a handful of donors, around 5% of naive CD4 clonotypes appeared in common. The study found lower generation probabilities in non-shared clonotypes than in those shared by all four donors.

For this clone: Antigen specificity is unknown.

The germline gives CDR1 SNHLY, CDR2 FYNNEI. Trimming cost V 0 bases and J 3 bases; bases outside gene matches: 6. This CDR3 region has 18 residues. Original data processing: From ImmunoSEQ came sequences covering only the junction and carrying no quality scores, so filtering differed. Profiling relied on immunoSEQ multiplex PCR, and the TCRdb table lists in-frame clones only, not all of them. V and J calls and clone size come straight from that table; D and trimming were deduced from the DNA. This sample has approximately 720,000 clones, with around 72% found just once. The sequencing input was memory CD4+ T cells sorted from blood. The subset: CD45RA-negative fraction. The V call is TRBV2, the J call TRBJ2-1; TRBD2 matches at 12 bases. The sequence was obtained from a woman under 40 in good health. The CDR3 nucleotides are TGTGCCAGCAGTGAAGCGTCATTACTAGCGGGAGGCTACAATGAGCAGTTCTTC. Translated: CASSEASLLAGGYNEQFF.